These T cell receptor beta chains were read from a single sample in a study of early T cells in non-severe SARS-CoV-2 infection. A single record per CDR3 protein comes from TCRdb applying MiXCR to the 5' RACE reads. The table shows about 77,000 distinct CDR3 sequences, with around 16% occurring only once. The sample was whole blood. The receptors here all came from an adult who was a healthcare worker with PCR-confirmed SARS-CoV-2 infection or an uninfected control (not recorded which). Each CDR3 is given with its conserved first and last residue. The order of the fields is clone size, V gene, D gene, J gene, CDR3 DNA, CDR3 protein. D genes are given only for firm matches. Only part of the rows carry a size: once, few, many, or a class if the clone is expanded.

>few|TRBV19|TRBD1|TRBJ2-7
TGTGCCAGTAGGCTCGGACAGGGGATGTACGAGCAGTACTTC
CASRLGQGMYEQYF
>NA|TRBV7-9|NA|TRBJ2-7
TGTGCCAGCAGCTCCGCTGGGTACGAGCAGTACTTC
CASSSAGYEQYF
>NA|TRBV19|TRBD2|TRBJ2-1
TGTGCCAGTAGTATACGACTAGCGGGGGAATCCTACAATGAGCAGTTCTTC
CASSIRLAGESYNEQFF
>NA|TRBV11-2|NA|TRBJ2-2
TGTGCCAGCAGCTCCCGGGGCGCGAGGGCCGACACCGGGGAGCTGTTTTTT
CASSSRGARADTGELFF
>few|TRBV18|TRBD1|TRBJ2-7
TGTGCCAGCTCCATGGGGGCGCAGGGGGCTAAGTACGAGCAGTACTTC
CASSMGAQGAKYEQYF
>few|TRBV5-1|NA|TRBJ2-7
TGCGCCAGCAGCCCTGGGCCAGCACCCGAGCAGTACTTC
CASSPGPAPEQYF
>NA|TRBV18|TRBD1|TRBJ2-1
TGTGCCAGCTCACACGACAGGGCCAATGAGCAGTTCTTC
CASSHDRANEQFF
>NA|TRBV7-3|NA|TRBJ2-1
TGTGCCAGCAGTCTCGCATGGTACAATGAGCAGTTCTTC
CASSLAWYNEQFF
>few|TRBV3-2|NA|TRBJ2-1
TGTGCCAGCAGCCAAAAACTTCACCGGGGCAATGAGCAGTTCTTC
CASSQKLHRGNEQFF
>few|TRBV24-1|TRBD1|TRBJ2-1
TGTGCCACCAGTGATCCCCCGACAGGGGTGAATGAGCAGTTCTTC
CATSDPPTGVNEQFF
>NA|TRBV19|NA|TRBJ1-3
TGTGCCAGTAGTAGCCGAGGCAGGGCGACTGGAAACACCATATATTTT
CASSSRGRATGNTIYF
>few|TRBV20-1|NA|TRBJ2-6
TGCAGTGCTACCAAATCTGGGGCCAACGTCCTGACTTTC
CSATKSGANVLTF
>few|TRBV24-1|NA|TRBJ1-1
TGTGCCACCAGTGATTCGGGGCTAGGGACTGAAGCTTTCTTT
CATSDSGLGTEAFF
>NA|TRBV30|NA|TRBJ1-1
TGTGCCTGGAGTGTGGGCACTGAAGCTTTCTTT
CAWSVGTEAFF
>few|TRBV19|TRBD2|TRBJ2-1
TGTGCCAGTAGTGTTCTAGCGGGAGGGCTCTACAATGAGCAGTTCTTC
CASSVLAGGLYNEQFF
>few|TRBV7-8|NA|TRBJ2-1
TGTGCCAGCAGCCAAATGGACAATGAGCAGTTCTTC
CASSQMDNEQFF
>NA|TRBV6-5|NA|TRBJ1-1
TGTGCCAGCAGCTCCCGAGGGAGAGACACTGAAGCTTTCTTT
CASSSRGRDTEAFF
>NA|TRBV5-6|NA|TRBJ1-2
TGTGCCAGCAGCTTTGGCCGGGCCGACAGGCGATTAAATGGCTACACCTTC
CASSFGRADRRLNGYTF
>few|TRBV11-2|NA|TRBJ1-2
TGTGCCAGCAGCTTAGGGGGGGCGCAGGGCTACACCTTC
CASSLGGAQGYTF
>NA|TRBV15|NA|TRBJ1-1
TGTGCCACCAGAGGGACGTTGAACACTGAAGCTTTCTTT
CATRGTLNTEAFF
>NA|TRBV3-1|TRBD2|TRBJ2-1
TGTGCCAGCAGCCAAGTGGGCCTAGCGGGGGACCACAATGAGCAGTTCTTC
CASSQVGLAGDHNEQFF
>NA|TRBV11-2|TRBD2|TRBJ2-3
TGTGCCAGCAGCTTAGTTGGGGGCGGGAGGCGCACAGATACGCAGTATTTT
CASSLVGGGRRTDTQYF
>many|TRBV7-9|TRBD2|TRBJ2-2
TGTGCCAGCCGGGGAGAAAAACTAGCGTGGAACACCGGGGAGCTGTTTTTT
CASRGEKLAWNTGELFF
>NA|TRBV19|NA|TRBJ2-2
TGTGCCAGTAGGAAGGTAGCGAACACCGGGGAGCTGTTTTTT
CASRKVANTGELFF
>NA|TRBV7-8|TRBD2|TRBJ2-1
TGTGCCAGCAGCTTAGCGAGCCTAGCGGCCAATGAGCAGTTCTTC
CASSLASLAANEQFF
>few|TRBV30|NA|TRBJ2-7
TGTGCCTGGGAGCCTAGCGCCGGGGACGAGCAGTACTTC
CAWEPSAGDEQYF
>NA|TRBV20-1|TRBD2|TRBJ2-5
TGCAGTGCTAGAGATCTCCTGCGCGGGGGTGAGACCCAGTACTTC
CSARDLLRGGETQYF
>NA|TRBV29-1|TRBD1|TRBJ1-1
TGCAGCGTTGGGGAGGGGGCTCTGAACACTGAAGCTTTCTTT
CSVGEGALNTEAFF
>few|TRBV3-1|TRBD1|TRBJ2-2
TGTGCCAGCAGCCACACAGGGGGAAACACCGGGGAGCTGTTTTTT
CASSHTGGNTGELFF